The entry below describes one T cell receptor (beta chain). Selected positively for CCR7 and CD45RO-negative, naive CD8 cells excluded terminally differentiated effector memory CD45RA+ cells. The data stem from a study of shared clonotypes between healthy human individuals. V dropped 4 bases and J dropped 3 bases, with 8 bases sitting between them. Per germline, CDR1 SGHKS and CDR2 YYEKEE (reference sequence). The CDR3 loop spans 12 amino acids. Assay used: immunoSEQ multiplex PCR; TCRdb lists only in-frame clones, some missing. The data show roughly 1,800,000 clones, less than 95% seen once. The J gene is TRBJ2-7, the V gene TRBV5-5; no clear D gene. The source is a man between 18 and 35 years old in good health. The specimen was naive CD8+ T cells sorted from blood. The CDR3, as DNA: TGTGCCAGCAGCATCGACCTCTACGAGCAGTACTTC. Protein: CASSIDLYEQYF.